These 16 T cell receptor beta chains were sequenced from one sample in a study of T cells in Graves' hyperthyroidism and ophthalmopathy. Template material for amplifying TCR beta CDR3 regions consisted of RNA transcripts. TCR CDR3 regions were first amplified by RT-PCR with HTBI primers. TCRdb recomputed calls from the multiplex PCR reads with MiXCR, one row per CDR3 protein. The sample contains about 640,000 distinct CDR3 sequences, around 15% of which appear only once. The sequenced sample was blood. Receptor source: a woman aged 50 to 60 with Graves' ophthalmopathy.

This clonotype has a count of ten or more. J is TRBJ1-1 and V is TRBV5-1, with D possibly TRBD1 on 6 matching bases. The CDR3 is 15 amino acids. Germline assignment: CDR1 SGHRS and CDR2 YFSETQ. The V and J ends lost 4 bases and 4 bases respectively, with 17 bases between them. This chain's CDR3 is CASSNRGGAGTEAFF. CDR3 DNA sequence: TGCGCCAGCAGCAACCGTGGGGGGGCCGGCACTGAAGCTTTCTTT.

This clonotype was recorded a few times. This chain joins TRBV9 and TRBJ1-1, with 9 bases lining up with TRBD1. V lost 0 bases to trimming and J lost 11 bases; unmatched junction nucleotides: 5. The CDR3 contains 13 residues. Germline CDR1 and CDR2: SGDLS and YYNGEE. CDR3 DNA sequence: TGTGCCAGCAGCGTAGAGGGACAGGGCGCGGCTTTCTTT. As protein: CASSVEGQGAAFF.

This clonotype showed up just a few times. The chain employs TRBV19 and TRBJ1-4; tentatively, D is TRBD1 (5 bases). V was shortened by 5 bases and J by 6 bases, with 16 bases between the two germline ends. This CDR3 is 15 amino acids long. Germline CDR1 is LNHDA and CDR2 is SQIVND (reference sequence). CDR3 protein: CASSVPREIDEKLFF. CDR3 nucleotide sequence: TGTGCCAGTAGTGTGCCCAGGGAGATAGATGAAAAACTGTTTTTT.

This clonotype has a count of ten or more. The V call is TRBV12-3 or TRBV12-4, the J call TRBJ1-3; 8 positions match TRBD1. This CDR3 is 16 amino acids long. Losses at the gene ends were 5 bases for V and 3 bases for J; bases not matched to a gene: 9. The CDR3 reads CASSNQAGGGGNTIYF. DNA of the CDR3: TGTGCCAGCAGTAACCAAGCAGGGGGCGGTGGAAACACCATATATTTT.

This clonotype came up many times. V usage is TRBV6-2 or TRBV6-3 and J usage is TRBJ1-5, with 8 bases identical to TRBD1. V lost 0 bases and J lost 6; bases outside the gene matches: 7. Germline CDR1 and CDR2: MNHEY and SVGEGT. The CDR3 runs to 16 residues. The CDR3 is CASSYSVTGGTQPQHF. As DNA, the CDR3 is TGTGCCAGCAGTTACTCGGTCACAGGGGGGACTCAGCCCCAGCATTTT.

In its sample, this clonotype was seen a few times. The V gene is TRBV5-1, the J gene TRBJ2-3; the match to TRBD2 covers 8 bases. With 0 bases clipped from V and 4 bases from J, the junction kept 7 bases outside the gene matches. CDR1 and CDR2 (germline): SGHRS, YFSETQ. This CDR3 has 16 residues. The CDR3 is CASSLVGSGDSDTQYF. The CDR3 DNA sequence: TGCGCCAGCAGCTTGGTGGGTAGCGGGGACTCAGATACGCAGTATTTT.

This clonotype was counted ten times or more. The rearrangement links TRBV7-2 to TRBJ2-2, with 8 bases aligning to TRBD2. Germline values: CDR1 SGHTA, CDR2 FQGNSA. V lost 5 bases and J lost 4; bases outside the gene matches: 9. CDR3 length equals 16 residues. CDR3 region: CASSIPSGRFTGELFF. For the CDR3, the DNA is TGTGCCAGCAGCATCCCTAGCGGGCGCTTCACCGGGGAGCTGTTTTTT.

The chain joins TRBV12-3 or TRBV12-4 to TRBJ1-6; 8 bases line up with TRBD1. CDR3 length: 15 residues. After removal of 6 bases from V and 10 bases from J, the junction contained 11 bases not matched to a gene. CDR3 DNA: TGTGCCAGCAGCCAGACCAGGGGGCGAAGGTCACCCCTCCACTTT. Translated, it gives CASSQTRGRRSPLHF.

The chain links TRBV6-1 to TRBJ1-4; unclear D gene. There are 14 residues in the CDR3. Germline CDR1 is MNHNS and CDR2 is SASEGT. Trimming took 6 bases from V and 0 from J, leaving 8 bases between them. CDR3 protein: CASRVGATNEKLFF. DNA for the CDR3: TGTGCCAGCAGAGTCGGAGCAACTAATGAAAAACTGTTTTTT.

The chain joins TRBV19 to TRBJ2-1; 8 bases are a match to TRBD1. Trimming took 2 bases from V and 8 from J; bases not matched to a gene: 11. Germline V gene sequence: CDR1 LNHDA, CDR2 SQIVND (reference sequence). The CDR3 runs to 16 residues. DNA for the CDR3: TGTGCCAGTAGTATATGGACAGGGCTGATGGGGGATGAGCAGTTCTTC. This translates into CASSIWTGLMGDEQFF.

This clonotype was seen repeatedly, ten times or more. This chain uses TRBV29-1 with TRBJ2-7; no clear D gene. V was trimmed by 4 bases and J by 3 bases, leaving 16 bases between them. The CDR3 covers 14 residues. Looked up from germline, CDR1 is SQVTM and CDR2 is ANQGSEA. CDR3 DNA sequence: TGCAGCGTTGCCCAAAAATGGATCCACTACGAGCAGTACTTC. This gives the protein CSVAQKWIHYEQYF.

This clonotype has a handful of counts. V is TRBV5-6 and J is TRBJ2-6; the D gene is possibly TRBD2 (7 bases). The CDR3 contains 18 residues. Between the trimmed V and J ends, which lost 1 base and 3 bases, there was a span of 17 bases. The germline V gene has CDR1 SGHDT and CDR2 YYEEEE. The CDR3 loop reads CASSLFRGGGYGANVLTF. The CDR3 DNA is TGTGCCAGCAGCTTGTTCCGAGGGGGGGGATATGGGGCCAACGTCCTGACTTTC.

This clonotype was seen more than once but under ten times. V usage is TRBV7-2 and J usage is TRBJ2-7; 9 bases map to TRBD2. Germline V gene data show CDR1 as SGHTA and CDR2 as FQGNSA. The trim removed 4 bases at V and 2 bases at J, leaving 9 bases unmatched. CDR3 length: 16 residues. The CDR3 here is CASSSTTSGPTYEQYF. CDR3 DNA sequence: TGTGCCAGCAGCTCAACCACTAGCGGGCCCACCTACGAGCAGTACTTC.

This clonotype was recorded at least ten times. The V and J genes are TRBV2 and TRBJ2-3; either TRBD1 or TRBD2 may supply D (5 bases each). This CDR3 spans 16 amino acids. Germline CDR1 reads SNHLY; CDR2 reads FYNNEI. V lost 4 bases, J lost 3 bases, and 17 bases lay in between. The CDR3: CASSGGPRDGTDTQYF. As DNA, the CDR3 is TGTGCCAGCAGTGGGGGACCCCGGGACGGGACAGATACGCAGTATTTT.

For the CDR3, the DNA is TGTGCCAGCAGTTCCCCCCGGGACAGGGGGCAAAATGAGCAGTTCTTC. Translating it yields CASSSPRDRGQNEQFF. The chain employs TRBV27 and TRBJ2-1; 12 bases align to TRBD1. This CDR3 region has 16 residues. Germline CDR1 MNHEY, CDR2 SMNVEV (reference sequence). V trimming: 4 bases; J trimming: 7 bases; junction bases outside the gene matches: 8.

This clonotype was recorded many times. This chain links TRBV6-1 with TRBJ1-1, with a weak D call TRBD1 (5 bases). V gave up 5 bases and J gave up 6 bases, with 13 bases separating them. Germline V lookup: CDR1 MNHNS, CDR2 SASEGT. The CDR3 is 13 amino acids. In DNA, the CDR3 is TGTGCCAGCAGTTTGGACATAGTACCTGAAGCTTTCTTT. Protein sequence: CASSLDIVPEAFF.